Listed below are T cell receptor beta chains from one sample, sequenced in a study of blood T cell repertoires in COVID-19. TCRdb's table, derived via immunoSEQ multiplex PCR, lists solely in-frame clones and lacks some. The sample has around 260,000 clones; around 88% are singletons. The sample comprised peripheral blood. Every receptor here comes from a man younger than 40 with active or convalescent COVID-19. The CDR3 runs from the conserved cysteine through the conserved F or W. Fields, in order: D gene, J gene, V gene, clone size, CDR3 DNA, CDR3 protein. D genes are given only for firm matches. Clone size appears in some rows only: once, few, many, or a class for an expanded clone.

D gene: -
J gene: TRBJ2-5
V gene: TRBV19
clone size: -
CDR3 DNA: TGTGCCAGTAGTATGAACGCAGGGCGCCAAGAGACCCAGTACTTC
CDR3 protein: CASSMNAGRQETQYF

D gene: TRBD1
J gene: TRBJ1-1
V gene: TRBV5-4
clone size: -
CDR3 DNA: TGTGCCAGCAGCGGAGGGGGCGTTCCTGAAGCTTTCTTT
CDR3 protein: CASSGGGVPEAFF

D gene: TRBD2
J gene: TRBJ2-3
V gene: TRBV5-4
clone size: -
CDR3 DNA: TGTGCCAGCAGCCAAAAACTAATCGGGGGGGCCACAGATACGCAGTATTTT
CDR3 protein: CASSQKLIGGATDTQYF

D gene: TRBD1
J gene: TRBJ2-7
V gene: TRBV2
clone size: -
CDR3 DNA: TGTGCCAGCAGGGGACAGGGCGGCCACGAGCAGTACTTC
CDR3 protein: CASRGQGGHEQYF

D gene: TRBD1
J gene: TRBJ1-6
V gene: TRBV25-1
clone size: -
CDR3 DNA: TGTGCCAGCAGACGGTTAAGGAGGGTCAGGGACAGCGTACCCCTCCACTTT
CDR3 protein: CASRRLRRVRDSVPLHF

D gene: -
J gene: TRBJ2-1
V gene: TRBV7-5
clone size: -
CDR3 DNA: TGTGCCAGAAGCTACTGGACTAGCGGGACGTCGTCCTACAATGAGCAGTTCTTC
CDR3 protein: CARSYWTSGTSSYNEQFF

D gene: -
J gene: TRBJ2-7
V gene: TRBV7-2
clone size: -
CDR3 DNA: TGTGCCAGCAGCTTAGCTAGCGGAAACGAGCAGTACTTC
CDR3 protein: CASSLASGNEQYF

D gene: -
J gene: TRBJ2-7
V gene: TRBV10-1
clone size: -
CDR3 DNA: TGCGCCAGCAGTCCCTCAGGGGCGCTTTACGAGCAGTACTTC
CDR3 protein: CASSPSGALYEQYF

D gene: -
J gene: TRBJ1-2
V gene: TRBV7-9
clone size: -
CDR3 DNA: TGTGCCAGCATATCCGAGGGGGGGCAAAATGGCTACACCTTC
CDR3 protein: CASISEGGQNGYTF

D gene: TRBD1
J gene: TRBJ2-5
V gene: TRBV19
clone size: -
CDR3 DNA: TGTGCCAGTACCACGACAGGGAGAGAGACCCAGTACTTC
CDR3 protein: CASTTTGRETQYF

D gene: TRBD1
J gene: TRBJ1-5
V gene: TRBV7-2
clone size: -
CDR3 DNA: TGTGCCAGCGCCGACAGGGCGGACTTCGGGCCCCAGCATTTT
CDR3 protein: CASADRADFGPQHF

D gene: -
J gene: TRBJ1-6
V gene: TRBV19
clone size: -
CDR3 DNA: TGTGCCAGTAGTAGTCCCACGAGCTCCTATAATTCACCCCTCCACTTT
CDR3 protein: CASSSPTSSYNSPLHF

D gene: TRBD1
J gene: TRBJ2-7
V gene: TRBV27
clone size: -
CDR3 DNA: TGTGCCAACAGGGCTGTACAGGGGAACGAGCAGTACTTC
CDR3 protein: CANRAVQGNEQYF

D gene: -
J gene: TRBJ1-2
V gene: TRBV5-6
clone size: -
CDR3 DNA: TGTGCCAGCAGCTGGGGCGGGGTGGAGTATGGCTACACCTTC
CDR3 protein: CASSWGGVEYGYTF

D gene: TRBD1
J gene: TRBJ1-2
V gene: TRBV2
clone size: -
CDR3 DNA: TGTGCCAGCAGAGGACAGGGCTTAAACTATGGCTACACCTTC
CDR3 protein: CASRGQGLNYGYTF

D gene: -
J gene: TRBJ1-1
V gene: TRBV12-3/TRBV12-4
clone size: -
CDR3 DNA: TGTGCCAGCAGCCAGACTAGGCAAGAAGCTTTCTTT
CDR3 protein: CASSQTRQEAFF

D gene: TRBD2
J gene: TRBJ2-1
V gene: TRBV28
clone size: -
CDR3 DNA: TGTGCCAGCAGTGGACACGGGACTAGGTTAGGCAATGAGCAGTTCTTC
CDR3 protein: CASSGHGTRLGNEQFF

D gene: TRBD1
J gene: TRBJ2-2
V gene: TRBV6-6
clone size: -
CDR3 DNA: TGTGCCAGCAGTTTTCAGACAGGGGCCGGGGAGCTGTTTTTT
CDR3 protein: CASSFQTGAGELFF

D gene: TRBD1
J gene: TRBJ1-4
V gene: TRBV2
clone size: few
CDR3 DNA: TGTGCCAGCAGTTTCGACAGGGGGCCTAATGAAAAACTGTTTTTT
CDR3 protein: CASSFDRGPNEKLFF

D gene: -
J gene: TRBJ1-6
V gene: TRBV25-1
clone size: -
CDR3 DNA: TGTGCCAGCAGTGATAGCCGGGGGGTCTCCTATAATTCACCCCTCCACTTT
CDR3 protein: CASSDSRGVSYNSPLHF

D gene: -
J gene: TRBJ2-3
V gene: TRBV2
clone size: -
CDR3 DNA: TGTGCCAGCAGTATTTTCCGGGTACAAGATACGCAGTATTTT
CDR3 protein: CASSIFRVQDTQYF

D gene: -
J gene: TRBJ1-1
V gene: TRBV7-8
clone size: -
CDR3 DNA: TGTGCCAGCAGCAACCGGCGGGACGGTGAAGCTTTCTTT
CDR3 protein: CASSNRRDGEAFF

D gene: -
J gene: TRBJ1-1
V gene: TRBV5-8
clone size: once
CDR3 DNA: TGTGCCAGCAGCTTGGATAGGAGGGTTTGGGGTAACCCTGAAGCTTTCTTT
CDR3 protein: CASSLDRRVWGNPEAFF

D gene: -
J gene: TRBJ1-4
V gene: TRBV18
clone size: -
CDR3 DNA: TGTGCCAGCTCACCGCACGAGGTCACCCGAGGGGAAAAACTGTTTTTT
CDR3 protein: CASSPHEVTRGEKLFF

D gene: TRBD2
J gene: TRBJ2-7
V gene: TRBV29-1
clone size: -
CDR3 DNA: TGCAGCGTTACCGGGACTAGCGGATACGAGCAGTACTTC
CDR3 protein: CSVTGTSGYEQYF

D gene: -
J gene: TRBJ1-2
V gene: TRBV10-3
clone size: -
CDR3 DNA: TGTGCCATCAGTGAGCTCGTTTCTTATGGCTACACCTTC
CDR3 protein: CAISELVSYGYTF

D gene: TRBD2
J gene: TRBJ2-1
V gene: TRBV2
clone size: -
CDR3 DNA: TGTGCCAGCAGTGTAGTTAGCGGGGGGTCCAATGAGCAGTTCTTC
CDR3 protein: CASSVVSGGSNEQFF

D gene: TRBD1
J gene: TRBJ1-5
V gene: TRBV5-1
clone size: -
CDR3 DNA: TGCGCCAGCAGCCGCACAGGGGATAGCAATCAGCCCCAGCATTTT
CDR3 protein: CASSRTGDSNQPQHF

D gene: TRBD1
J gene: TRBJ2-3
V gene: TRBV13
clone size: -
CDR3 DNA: TGTGCCAGCAGCCCCGCGGGGGACAGGGGATTCATCGGCACAGATACACAGTATTTT
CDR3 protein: CASSPAGDRGFIGTDTQYF

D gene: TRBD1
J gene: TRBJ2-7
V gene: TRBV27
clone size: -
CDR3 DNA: TGTGCCAGCCGTAGGGGGCGTAAGTCCTACGAGCAGTACTTC
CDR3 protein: CASRRGRKSYEQYF

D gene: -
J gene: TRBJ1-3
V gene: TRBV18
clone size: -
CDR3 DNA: TGTGCCAGCTCACACGGGAACCGAAACACCATATATTTT
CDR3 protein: CASSHGNRNTIYF

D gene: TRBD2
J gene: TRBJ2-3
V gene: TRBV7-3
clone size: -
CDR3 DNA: TGTGCCAGCAGCTCGACTAGCGGACATGCAGATACGCAGTATTTT
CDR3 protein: CASSSTSGHADTQYF

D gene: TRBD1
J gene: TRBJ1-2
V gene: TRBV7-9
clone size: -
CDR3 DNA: TGTGCCAGCAGCATTATGCCCGCCAGCTGGCTACAGGGGGGATATGGCTACACCTTC
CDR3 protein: CASSIMPASWLQGGYGYTF

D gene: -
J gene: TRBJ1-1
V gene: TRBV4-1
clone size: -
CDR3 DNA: TGCGCCAGCAGCCAAAGCCCAGCATCGGGAACTGAAGCTTTCTTT
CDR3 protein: CASSQSPASGTEAFF

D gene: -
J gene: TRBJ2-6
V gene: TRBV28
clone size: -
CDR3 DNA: TGTGCCAGCAGTCTCCAGGGGTCGTACGGGGCCAACGTCCTGACTTTC
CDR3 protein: CASSLQGSYGANVLTF

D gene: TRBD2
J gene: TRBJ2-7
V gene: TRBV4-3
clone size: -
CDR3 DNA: TGCGCCAGCAGCCAAGAGTCCCTATCTAGCGGGGGTTACGAGCAGTACTTC
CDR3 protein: CASSQESLSSGGYEQYF

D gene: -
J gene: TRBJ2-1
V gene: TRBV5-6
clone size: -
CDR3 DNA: TGTGCCAGCAGCTTGGTGCCTAGGAACATTCAGTTCTTC
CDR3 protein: CASSLVPRNIQFF

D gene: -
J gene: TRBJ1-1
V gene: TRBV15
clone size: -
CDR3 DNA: TGTGCCACCAGCAGAGATAGCTGGCGAGGTCGGGGGAACGGTGAAGCTTTCTTT
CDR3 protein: CATSRDSWRGRGNGEAFF

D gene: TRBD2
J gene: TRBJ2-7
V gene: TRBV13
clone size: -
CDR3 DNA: TGTGCCAGCAGCTCCCGGGGTAGCGGGGACTACGAGCAGTACTTC
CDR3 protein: CASSSRGSGDYEQYF

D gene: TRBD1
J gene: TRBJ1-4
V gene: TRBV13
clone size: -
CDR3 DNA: TGTGCCAGCAGCGCGCATTCTACAGGGGGCGCCTCGGCTTCTGCAAAACTGTTTTTT
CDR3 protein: CASSAHSTGGASASAKLFF

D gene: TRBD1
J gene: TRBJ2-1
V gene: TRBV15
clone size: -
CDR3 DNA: TGTGCCACCAGCGCACCATGGACAGGTTATATCTCCTACAATGAGCAGTTCTTC
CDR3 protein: CATSAPWTGYISYNEQFF

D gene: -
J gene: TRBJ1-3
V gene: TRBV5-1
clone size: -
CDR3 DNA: TGCGCCAGCAGCGGGCCCCACGGGGGTACTGGAAACACCATATATTTT
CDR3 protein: CASSGPHGGTGNTIYF

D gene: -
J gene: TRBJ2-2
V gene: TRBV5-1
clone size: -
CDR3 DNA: TGCGCCAGCAGCTCGACAGCGAACACCGGGGAGCTGTTTTTT
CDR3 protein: CASSSTANTGELFF

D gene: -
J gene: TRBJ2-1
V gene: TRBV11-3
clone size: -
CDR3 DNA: TGTGCCAGCAGCCCACATTGGGGGGGCCGAAATGAGCAGTTCTTC
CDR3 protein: CASSPHWGGRNEQFF

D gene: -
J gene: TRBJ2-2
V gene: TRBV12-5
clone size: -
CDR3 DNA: TGTGCTAGTGGTTTGAACGGGGCCGGGGAGCTGTTTTTT
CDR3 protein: CASGLNGAGELFF

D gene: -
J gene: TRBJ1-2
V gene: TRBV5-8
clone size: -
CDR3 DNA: TGTGCCAGCAGCTTGTCCCAGGGCCCGAGCTACACCTTC
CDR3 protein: CASSLSQGPSYTF

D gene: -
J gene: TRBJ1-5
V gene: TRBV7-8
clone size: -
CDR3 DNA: TGTGCCAGCAGCTTAGTCGGGGATTGGGGTTCGAGGCAGCCCCAGCATTTT
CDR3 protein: CASSLVGDWGSRQPQHF

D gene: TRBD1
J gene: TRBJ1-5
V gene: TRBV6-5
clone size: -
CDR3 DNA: TGTGCCAGCAGTCCTTCCCAGGGGGCCTTTCAGCCCCAGCATTTT
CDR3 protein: CASSPSQGAFQPQHF

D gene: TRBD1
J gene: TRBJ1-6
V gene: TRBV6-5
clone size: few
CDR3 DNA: TGTGCCAGCAGATATGGGACAGAAGATTCACCCCTCCACTTT
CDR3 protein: CASRYGTEDSPLHF

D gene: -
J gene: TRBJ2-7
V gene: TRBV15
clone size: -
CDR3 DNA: TGTGCCACCAGCAGGGCCCCTGGCGAGCAGTACTTC
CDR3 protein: CATSRAPGEQYF

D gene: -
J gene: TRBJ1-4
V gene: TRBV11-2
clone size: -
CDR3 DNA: TGTGCCAGCAGCTTAGGGGCTTTATGGGCTAATGAAAAACTGTTTTTT
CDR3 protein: CASSLGALWANEKLFF

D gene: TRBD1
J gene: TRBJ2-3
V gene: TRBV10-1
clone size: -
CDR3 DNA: TGCGCCAGCAGTGAGGCTACAGGGGAAGTTACGCAGTATTTT
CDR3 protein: CASSEATGEVTQYF

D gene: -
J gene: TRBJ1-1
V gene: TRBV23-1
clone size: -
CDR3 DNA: TGCGCCAGCAGTCAGGGACTGGTGGGCACTGAAGCTTTCTTT
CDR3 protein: CASSQGLVGTEAFF

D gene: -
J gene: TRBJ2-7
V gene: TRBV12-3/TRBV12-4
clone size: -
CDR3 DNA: TGTGCCAGCAGGTACAGGGTCTACGAGCAGTACTTC
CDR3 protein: CASRYRVYEQYF

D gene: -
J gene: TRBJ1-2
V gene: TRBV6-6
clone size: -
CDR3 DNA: TGTGCCAGCAGCCCCGACAGTGACTATGGCTACACCTTC
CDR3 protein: CASSPDSDYGYTF

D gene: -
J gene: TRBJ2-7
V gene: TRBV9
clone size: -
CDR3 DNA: TGTGCCAGCGGGCGAGAATTTGAGCAGTACTTC
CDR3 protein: CASGREFEQYF

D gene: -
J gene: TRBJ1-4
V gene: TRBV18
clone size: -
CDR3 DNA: TGTGCCAGCTCACCAGACAATGGATATAATGAAAAACTGTTTTTT
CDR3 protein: CASSPDNGYNEKLFF

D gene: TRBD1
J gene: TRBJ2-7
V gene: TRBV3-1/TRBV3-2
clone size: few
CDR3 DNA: TGTGCCAGCAGCCAAGCGGACAGGGGGTACGAGCAGTACTTC
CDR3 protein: CASSQADRGYEQYF

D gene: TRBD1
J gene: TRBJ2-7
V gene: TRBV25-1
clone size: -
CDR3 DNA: TGTGCCAGCCGGGACAGGGACTACGAGCAGTACTTC
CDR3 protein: CASRDRDYEQYF